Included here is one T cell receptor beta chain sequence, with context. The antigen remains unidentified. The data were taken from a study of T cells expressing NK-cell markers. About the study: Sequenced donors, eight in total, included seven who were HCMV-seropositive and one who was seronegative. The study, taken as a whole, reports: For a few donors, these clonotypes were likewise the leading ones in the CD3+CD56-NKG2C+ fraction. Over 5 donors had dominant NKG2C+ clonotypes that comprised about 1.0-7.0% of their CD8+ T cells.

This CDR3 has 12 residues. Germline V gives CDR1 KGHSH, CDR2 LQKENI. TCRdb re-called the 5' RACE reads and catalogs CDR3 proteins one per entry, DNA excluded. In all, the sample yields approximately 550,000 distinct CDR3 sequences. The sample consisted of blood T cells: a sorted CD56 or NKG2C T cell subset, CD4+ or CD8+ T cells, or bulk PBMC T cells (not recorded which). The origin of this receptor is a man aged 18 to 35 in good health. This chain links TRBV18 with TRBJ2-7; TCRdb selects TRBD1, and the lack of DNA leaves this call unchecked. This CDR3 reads CASSGQSYEQYF.